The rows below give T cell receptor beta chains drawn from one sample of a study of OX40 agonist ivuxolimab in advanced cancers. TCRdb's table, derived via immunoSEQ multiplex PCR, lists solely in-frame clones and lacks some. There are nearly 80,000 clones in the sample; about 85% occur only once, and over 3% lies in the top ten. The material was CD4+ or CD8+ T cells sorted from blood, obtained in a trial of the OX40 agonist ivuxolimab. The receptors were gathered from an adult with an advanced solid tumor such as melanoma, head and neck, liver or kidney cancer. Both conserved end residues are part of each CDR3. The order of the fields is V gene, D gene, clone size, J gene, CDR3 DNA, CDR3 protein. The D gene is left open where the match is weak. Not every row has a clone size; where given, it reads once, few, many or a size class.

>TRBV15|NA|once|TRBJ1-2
TGTGCCACCGGGGGGGCCTACTATGGCTACACCTTC
CATGGAYYGYTF
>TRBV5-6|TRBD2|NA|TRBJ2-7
TGTGCCAGCAGCAGGATCGGGGGGTCCCACGAGCAGTACTTC
CASSRIGGSHEQYF
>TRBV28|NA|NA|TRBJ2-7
TGTGCCAGCAGTTTATACACAACCCCCTACGAGCAGTACTTC
CASSLYTTPYEQYF
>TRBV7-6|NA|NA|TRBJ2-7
TGTGCCAGCAGCTTAACGCTGGGTCCGGAGGGGGAGCAGTACTTC
CASSLTLGPEGEQYF
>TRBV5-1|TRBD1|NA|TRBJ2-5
TGCGCCAGCAGCTTGGGACAGGGGGGAAGGTTAGAGACCCAGTACTTC
CASSLGQGGRLETQYF
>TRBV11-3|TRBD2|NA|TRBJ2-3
TGTGCCAGCAGCTTAATAGGACTAGCGGGACTGTCAGATACGCAGTATTTT
CASSLIGLAGLSDTQYF
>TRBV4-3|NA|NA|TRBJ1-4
TGCGCCAGCAGCCAAGATCTCCTCCTTAATGAAAAACTGTTTTTT
CASSQDLLLNEKLFF
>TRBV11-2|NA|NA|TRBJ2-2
TGTGCCAGCAGCTTAGAATGGGACCCCTCAACCGGGGAGCTGTTTTTT
CASSLEWDPSTGELFF
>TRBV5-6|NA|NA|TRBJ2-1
TGTGCCAGCAGCCTCCGGAATGAGCAGTTCTTC
CASSLRNEQFF
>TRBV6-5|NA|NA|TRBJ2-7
TGTGCCAGCAGTTACTCGCCTGACAGCTCCTACGAGCAGTACTTC
CASSYSPDSSYEQYF
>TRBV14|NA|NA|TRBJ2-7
TGTGCCAGCGTTGGCGCCTACGAGCAGTACTTC
CASVGAYEQYF
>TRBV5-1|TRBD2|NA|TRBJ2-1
TGCGCCAGCGCCCGCACCCGACTAGCGGGTGACAATGAGCAGTTCTTC
CASARTRLAGDNEQFF
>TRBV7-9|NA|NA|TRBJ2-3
TGTGCCAGCAGCTGGAACTTTGCCTCTAGCACAGATACGCAGTATTTT
CASSWNFASSTDTQYF
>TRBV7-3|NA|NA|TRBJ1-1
TGTGCCAGCAGCTTAGAGAGGTCGACTGAAGCTTTCTTT
CASSLERSTEAFF
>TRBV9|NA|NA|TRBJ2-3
TGTGCCAGCAGCGTAACAAGCGTCATCTTCACAGATACGCAGTATTTT
CASSVTSVIFTDTQYF
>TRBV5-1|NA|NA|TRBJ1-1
TGCGCCAGCAGCTTGCTCGTCCTGAACACTGAAGCTTTCTTT
CASSLLVLNTEAFF
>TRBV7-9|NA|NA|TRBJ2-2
TGTGCCAGCAGCTTAACGGTTGGGACCGGGGAGCTGTTTTTT
CASSLTVGTGELFF
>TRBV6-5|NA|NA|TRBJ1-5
TGTGCCAGTACTTGGAGGGTTGGGCAGCCCCAGCATTTT
CASTWRVGQPQHF
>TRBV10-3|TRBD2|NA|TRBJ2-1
TGTGCCATCAGTGGGCTAGCGGGCAAGGATGAGCAGTTCTTC
CAISGLAGKDEQFF
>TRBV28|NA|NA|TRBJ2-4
TGTGCCAGCAGTTCCGCAGGAATACTAGCCAAAAACATTCAGTACTTC
CASSSAGILAKNIQYF
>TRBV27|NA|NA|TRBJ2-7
TGTGCCAGCAGTTTCGAGGGCGGATCCTACGAGCAGTACTTC
CASSFEGGSYEQYF